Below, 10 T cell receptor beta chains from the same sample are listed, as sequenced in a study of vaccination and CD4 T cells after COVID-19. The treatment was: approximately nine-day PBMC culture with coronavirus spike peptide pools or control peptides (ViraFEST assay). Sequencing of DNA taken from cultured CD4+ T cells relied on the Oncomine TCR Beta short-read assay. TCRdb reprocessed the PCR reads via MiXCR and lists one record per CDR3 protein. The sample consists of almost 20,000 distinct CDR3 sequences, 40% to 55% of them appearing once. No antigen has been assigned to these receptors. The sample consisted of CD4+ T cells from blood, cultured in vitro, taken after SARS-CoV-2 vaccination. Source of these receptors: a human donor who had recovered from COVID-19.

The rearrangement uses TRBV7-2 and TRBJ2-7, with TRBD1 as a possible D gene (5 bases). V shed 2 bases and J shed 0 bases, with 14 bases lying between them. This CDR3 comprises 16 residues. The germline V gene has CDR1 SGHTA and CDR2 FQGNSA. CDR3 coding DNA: TGTGCCAGCAGCTTATCCCCCCCCGGACACTCCTACGAGCAGTACTTC. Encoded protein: CASSLSPPGHSYEQYF.

This chain's CDR3 is CASSGRTGNSDGYTF. As DNA, the CDR3 is TGTGCCAGTAGTGGTCGGACAGGGAATAGCGATGGCTACACCTTC. The chain carries TRBV19 and TRBJ1-2; TRBD1 aligns across 8 bases. V was pared by 5 bases and J by 6 bases, with 11 bases of the junction left unmatched. The CDR3 contains 15 residues. Germline V gene lookup returns CDR1 LNHDA and CDR2 SQIVND (reference sequence).

CDR3 loop: CSADDHGTGELFF. DNA of the CDR3: TGCAGTGCCGACGACCACGGCACCGGGGAGCTGTTTTTT. The chain uses TRBV20-1 and TRBJ2-2; D is uncertain. CDR3 size: 13 residues. V was cut by 6 bases and J by 4 bases, with 12 bases left in between. Germline lookup yields CDR1 DFQATT and CDR2 SNEGSKA (reference sequence).

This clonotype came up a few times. Here the CDR3 reads CASRGRPEAFF. CDR3 bases: TGTGCCAGCAGGGGACGGCCAGAAGCTTTCTTT. The rearrangement joins TRBV28 to TRBJ1-1; weak D call: TRBD1 (5 bases). V gave up 6 bases and J gave up 8 bases, with 10 bases separating them. The length of the CDR3 is 11 residues. Germline CDR1 MDHEN, CDR2 SYDVKM.

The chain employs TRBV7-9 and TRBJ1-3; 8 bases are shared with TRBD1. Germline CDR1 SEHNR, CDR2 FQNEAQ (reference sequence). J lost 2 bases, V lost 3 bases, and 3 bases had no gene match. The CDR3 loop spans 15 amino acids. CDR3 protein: CASSFTGGTGNTIYF. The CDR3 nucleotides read TGTGCCAGCAGCTTCACAGGGGGTACTGGAAACACCATATATTTT.

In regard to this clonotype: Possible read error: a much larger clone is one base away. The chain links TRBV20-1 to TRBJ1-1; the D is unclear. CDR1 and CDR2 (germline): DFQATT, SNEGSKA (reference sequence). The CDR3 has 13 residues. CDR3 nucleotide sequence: TGCAGTGCTAGGTCAGAATCTAACACTGGAGCTTTCTTT. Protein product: CSARSESNTGAFF.

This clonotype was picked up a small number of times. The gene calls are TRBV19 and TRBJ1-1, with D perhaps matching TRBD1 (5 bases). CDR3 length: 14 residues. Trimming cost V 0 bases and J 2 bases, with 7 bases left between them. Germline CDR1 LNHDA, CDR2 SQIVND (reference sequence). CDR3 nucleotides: TGTGCCAGTAGTATAGACCAGGGAAACACTGAAGCTTTCTTT. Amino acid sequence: CASSIDQGNTEAFF.

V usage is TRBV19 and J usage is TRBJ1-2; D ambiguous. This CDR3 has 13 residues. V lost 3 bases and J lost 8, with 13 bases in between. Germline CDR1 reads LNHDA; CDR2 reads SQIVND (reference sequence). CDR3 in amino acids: CASSMGGPGGYTF. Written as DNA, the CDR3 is TGTGCCAGTAGTATGGGAGGGCCCGGGGGCTACACCTTC.

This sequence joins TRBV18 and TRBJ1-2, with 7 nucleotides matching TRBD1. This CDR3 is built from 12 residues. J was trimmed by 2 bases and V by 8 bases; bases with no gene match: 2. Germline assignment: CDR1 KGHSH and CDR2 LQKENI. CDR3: CASKTGNYGYTF. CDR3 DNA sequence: TGTGCCAGCAAGACAGGGAACTATGGCTACACCTTC.

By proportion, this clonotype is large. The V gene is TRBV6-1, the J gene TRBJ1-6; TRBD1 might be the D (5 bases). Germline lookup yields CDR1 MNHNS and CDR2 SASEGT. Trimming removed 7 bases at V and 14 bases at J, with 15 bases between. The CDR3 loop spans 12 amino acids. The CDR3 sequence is CASTVGVDTLHF. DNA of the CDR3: TGTGCCAGCACCGTGGGGGTAGACACCCTCCACTTT.